Presented here are 21 T cell receptor beta chains from one specimen sequenced in a study of blood T cell repertoires in COVID-19. Clones were read by immunoSEQ multiplex PCR, and TCRdb kept only the in-frame ones, dropping some. This repertoire shows 70,000 to 80,000 clones, 75% to 90% found once; its top ten account for under 40%. The sample comprised peripheral blood. Receptors originate from a woman older than 75 with active or convalescent COVID-19.

With regard to this clone: Compared with germline, one end of the junction differs, possibly owing to a read error. The chain combines TRBV7-3 with TRBJ2-5; 12 nucleotides align to TRBD2. The V gene's germline CDR1 is SGHTA and CDR2 FQGTGA. CDR3 length equals 15 residues. DNA of the CDR3: TGCGCCAGCAGCGCTAGCGGGGGGGCCGGGGAGACCCAGTACTTC. This codes for CASSASGGAGETQYF.

This clone was counted once. The chain links TRBV19 to TRBJ2-2; 8 bases align to TRBD2. J lost 5 bases, V lost 8 bases, and 16 bases had no gene match. The CDR3 is 17 residues long. CDR1 is LNHDA and CDR2 is SQIVND in the germline V gene (reference sequence). The CDR3 sequence: CASRGTGGRRGTGELFF. DNA of the CDR3: TGTGCCAGTCGGGGGACGGGGGGGCGGCGGGGAACCGGGGAGCTGTTTTTT.

This rearrangement joins TRBV3-1 (or the pseudogene TRBV3-2) to TRBJ2-2, with D possibly being TRBD2 (5 bases). This CDR3 is built from 15 residues. The V end lost 0 bases, the J end lost 6 bases, and 11 bases lay between the germline ends. The germline V gene encodes CDR1 LGHDT and CDR2 YNNKEL (reference sequence). DNA for the CDR3: TGTGCCAGCAGCCAAGAGGCCAGCGGACCCGGGGAGCTGTTTTTT. This gives the protein CASSQEASGPGELFF.

V gene TRBV3-1 (or the pseudogene TRBV3-2) combines with J gene TRBJ1-3; D remains unclear. V lost 2 bases and J 7 bases, leaving 21 bases between the germline ends. CDR3 length: 17 amino acids. The V gene's germline CDR1 is LGHDT and CDR2 YNNKEL (reference sequence). The CDR3 is CASSQSIGGRTRNTIYF. In DNA, the CDR3 is TGTGCCAGCAGCCAAAGTATAGGTGGACGAACTAGGAACACCATATATTTT.

V usage is TRBV10-1 and J usage is TRBJ1-1; D unclear. Germline-derived CDR1 and CDR2 are WNHNN and SYGVQD (reference sequence). CDR3 length: 15 amino acids. Trimming took 8 bases from V and 2 from J, leaving 18 bases between them. CDR3 amino acids: CASEAASGNNTEAFF. DNA of the CDR3: TGCGCCAGCGAGGCCGCCTCGGGGAATAACACTGAAGCTTTCTTT.

This clone was observed a few times. The chain joins TRBV6-4 to TRBJ2-7, with 9 bases fitting TRBD1. Per the germline V gene, CDR1 is MRHNA and CDR2 is SNTAGT. This CDR3 is 16 amino acids long. The V gene end was trimmed by 4 bases and the J gene end by 5 bases; junction bases not matched to a gene: 12. The CDR3 nucleotides read TGTGCCAGCAGTGTCGACTCAGGACAGGGGAGCGACGAGCAGTACTTC. Translating it yields CASSVDSGQGSDEQYF.

V gene TRBV4-1 combines with J gene TRBJ2-7; tentatively, D is TRBD2 (5 bases). This CDR3 has 16 amino acids. V was shortened by 2 bases and J by 0 bases, with 14 bases between the two germline ends. Germline V gene data show CDR1 as MGHRA and CDR2 as YSYEKL. CDR3 loop: CASSQSKDFSSYEQYF. The CDR3, as DNA: TGCGCCAGCAGCCAATCTAAGGACTTCAGCTCCTACGAGCAGTACTTC.

The chain uses TRBV28 and TRBJ1-6; 9 bases line up with TRBD1. Germline values: CDR1 MDHEN, CDR2 SYDVKM. The CDR3 totals 15 residues. The J segment lost 6 bases and the V segment lost 8 bases, leaving 8 bases of the junction unmatched. Written as DNA, the CDR3 is TGTGCCAGCGCGATAGGGGGACAGGGTAATTCACCCCTCCACTTT. It codes for CASAIGGQGNSPLHF.

The chain is built from TRBV18 and TRBJ1-2, with D possibly TRBD1 on 6 matching bases. CDR1 and CDR2 (germline): KGHSH, LQKENI. Trimming removed 3 bases from V and 7 bases from J, with 12 bases in between. CDR3 length: 13 amino acids. Here the CDR3 reads CASSPAGEGGYTF. DNA of the CDR3: TGTGCCAGCTCACCGGCAGGGGAGGGTGGCTACACCTTC.

V and J are TRBV5-6 and TRBJ2-1; 10 bases match TRBD2. There are 17 residues in the CDR3. V was clipped by 1 base and J by 9 bases; unmatched bases: 13. CDR1 is SGHDT, CDR2 YYEEEE, per germline. DNA for the CDR3: TGTGCCAGCAGCTTGTGGGTTAGCGGGGGGACGCTTGGTGAGCAGTTCTTC. It specifies CASSLWVSGGTLGEQFF.

V gene TRBV7-2 combines with J gene TRBJ1-2, with a tentative D call TRBD1 (6 bases). The CDR3 is 15 residues long. V lost 5 bases to trimming and J lost 8 bases, with 21 bases between them. The germline V gene has CDR1 SGHTA and CDR2 FQGNSA. CDR3 region: CASSTSLGGAQGYTF. The CDR3 DNA is TGTGCCAGCAGCACCTCCCTAGGGGGGGCGCAAGGCTACACCTTC. Full variable domain (remainder filled in from reference TRBV7-2 and TRBJ1-2): GAGVSQSPSNKVTEKGKDVELRCDPISGHTALYWYRQSLGQGLEFLIYFQGNSAPDKSGLPSDRFSAERTGGSVSTLTIQRTQQEDSAVYLCASSTSLGGAQGYTFGSGTRLTVV.

This CDR3 reads CASSKGTGVLSYEQYF. CDR3 in DNA: TGTGCCAGTAGTAAGGGGACAGGCGTTTTGTCCTACGAGCAGTACTTC. The chain joins TRBV19 to TRBJ2-7, with TRBD1 matching 8 bases. V was pared by 4 bases and J by 1 base, with 9 bases of the junction left unmatched. CDR3 length: 16 residues. CDR1 LNHDA and CDR2 SQIVND come from the germline V gene (reference sequence). Full variable domain (remainder filled in from reference TRBV19 and TRBJ2-7): DGGITQSPKYLFRKEGQNVTLSCEQNLNHDAMYWYRQDPGQGLRLIYYSQIVNDFQKGDIAEGYSVSREKKESFPLTVTSAQKNPTAFYLCASSKGTGVLSYEQYFGPGTRLTVT.

V and J are TRBV18 and TRBJ1-4, with 7 positions matching TRBD1. CDR3 size: 14 residues. With V trimmed by 4 bases and J by 8 bases, 7 bases remained unmatched. Looked up from germline, CDR1 is KGHSH and CDR2 is LQKENI. For the CDR3, the DNA is TGTGCCAGCTCACAGGGGGCCGAGATGGAAAAACTGTTTTTT. Its translation: CASSQGAEMEKLFF.

This clone was seen once. The chain joins TRBV30 to TRBJ1-2; no clear D. V was pared by 3 bases and J by 0 bases, with 8 bases between. The CDR3 length is 13 residues. CDR1 is GTSNPN and CDR2 is SVGIG in the germline V gene (reference sequence). The CDR3 is CAWSREANYGYTF. CDR3 DNA: TGTGCCTGGAGCCGTGAGGCTAACTATGGCTACACCTTC.

The V and J genes are TRBV7-2 and TRBJ2-2, with 8 positions matching TRBD2. V dropped 2 bases and J dropped 5; count of bases not matched to a gene: 7. Germline values: CDR1 SGHTA, CDR2 FQGNSA. The CDR3 extends over 16 amino acids. DNA for the CDR3: TGTGCCAGCAGCTTACGGGGGGGCCTTCAAACCGGGGAGCTGTTTTTT. It encodes CASSLRGGLQTGELFF. Variable domain in full (rest from reference TRBV7-2 and TRBJ2-2): GAGVSQSPSNKVTEKGKDVELRCDPISGHTALYWYRQSLGQGLEFLIYFQGNSAPDKSGLPSDRFSAERTGGSVSTLTIQRTQQEDSAVYLCASSLRGGLQTGELFFGEGSRLTVL.

This chain joins TRBV19 and TRBJ1-4; no reliable D call. Germline V gene lookup returns CDR1 LNHDA and CDR2 SQIVND (reference sequence). Between the trimmed V and J ends, which lost 0 bases and 4 bases, there was a span of 12 bases. The CDR3 is 16 residues long. The CDR3 is CASSIDSTGNNEKLFF. DNA for the CDR3: TGTGCCAGTAGTATAGATAGCACCGGCAATAATGAAAAACTGTTTTTT.

The CDR3 reads CASFSMYEQYF. CDR3 DNA: TGTGCCAGCTTTAGCATGTACGAGCAGTACTTC. V is TRBV6-6 and J is TRBJ2-7; D remains ambiguous. The V and J ends lost 8 bases and 4 bases respectively, with 9 bases between them. The germline CDR1 and CDR2 sequences are MNHNY and SVGAGI (reference sequence). This CDR3 comprises 11 residues.

The CDR3 spells CASSLRDINYGYTF. CDR3 sequence (DNA): TGTGCCAGCAGCTTAAGGGACATCAACTATGGCTACACCTTC. This chain joins TRBV5-4 and TRBJ1-2, with D possibly being TRBD1 (6 bases). The V and J ends lost 2 bases and 2 bases respectively, with 10 bases between them. CDR3 length: 14 residues. Germline values: CDR1 SGHNT, CDR2 YYREEE (reference sequence).

The chain links TRBV9 to TRBJ1-1; D call uncertain. V was shortened by 5 bases and J by 2 bases, with 4 bases between the two germline ends. Germline assignment: CDR1 SGDLS and CDR2 YYNGEE. This CDR3 has 11 amino acids. This CDR3 is CASSRNTEAFF. In DNA, the CDR3 is TGTGCCAGCAGTCGTAACACTGAAGCTTTCTTT.

The chain combines TRBV7-2 with TRBJ1-1, with D perhaps TRBD1 (6 bases). CDR3 size: 14 residues. CDR1 and CDR2 from the germline V gene are SGHTA and FQGNSA. Trimming cost V 5 bases and J 4 bases, with 14 bases left between them. This CDR3 reads CASSPYQGPTEAFF. For the CDR3, the DNA is TGTGCCAGCAGCCCCTACCAGGGGCCCACTGAAGCTTTCTTT.

J is TRBJ1-1 and V is TRBV18, with TRBD1 matching 8 bases. V shed 5 bases and J 11 bases; nucleotides not matched to a gene: 16. Germline CDR1 KGHSH, CDR2 LQKENI. CDR3 length equals 15 residues. The CDR3 reads CASSSDRGPLAGAFF. The CDR3 DNA sequence: TGTGCCAGCTCATCCGACAGGGGTCCCCTCGCGGGTGCTTTCTTT.